These T cell receptor beta chains were read from a single sample in a study of vaccination effects on CD4 cells after COVID-19. These receptors have no known antigen. Measured with immunoSEQ multiplex PCR; TCRdb has only the in-frame clones, and not every one. The table shows 35,000 to 40,000 clones, with under 70% occurring only once. The specimen comprised CD4+ T cells from PBMCs cultured with HCoV-OC43 spike peptides, sampled before COVID-19 vaccination. The receptors were sampled from a human donor who received a COVID-19 vaccine. CDR3s include the opening cysteine and the closing phenylalanine or tryptophan. The D gene is left open where the match is weak. Only part of the rows carry a size: once, few, many, or a class if the clone is expanded.

TRBV6-5	-	TRBD1	TRBJ1-6	CASSFRDRASPLHF	TGTGCCAGCAGTTTCCGGGACAGGGCATCACCCCTCCACTTT
TRBV19	-	-	TRBJ2-1	CATTPPGTSYNEQFF	TGTGCCACCACCCCCCCGGGGACATCCTACAATGAGCAGTTCTTC
TRBV6-5	-	-	TRBJ1-1	CATLPRGVPTEAFF	TGTGCCACCCTACCCCGGGGGGTTCCCACTGAAGCTTTCTTT
TRBV7-9	medium-sized	-	TRBJ2-5	CASSLDLGVQTQYF	TGTGCCAGCAGCTTAGATCTCGGGGTGCAGACCCAGTACTTC
TRBV27	-	-	TRBJ2-2	CASSLYSWTPGPGELFF	TGTGCCAGCAGTTTATATTCTTGGACCCCAGGCCCGGGGGAGCTGTTTTTT
TRBV7-9	-	-	TRBJ1-1	CASSNDRTSNTEAFF	TGTGCCAGCAGCAACGACAGGACTTCCAACACTGAAGCTTTCTTT
TRBV27	-	TRBD2	TRBJ2-7	CASRDIAGGRNEQYF	TGTGCCAGCAGGGATATAGCGGGAGGGAGGAACGAGCAGTACTTC
TRBV5-6	-	-	TRBJ1-3	CASSLVVGGSSGNTIYF	TGTGCCAGCAGCTTGGTTGTAGGAGGGAGCTCTGGAAACACCATATATTTT
TRBV5-1	-	TRBD1	TRBJ2-5	CASSQQGATTETQYF	TGCGCCAGCAGTCAACAGGGGGCGACTACGGAGACCCAGTACTTC
TRBV18	-	-	TRBJ2-7	CASSPPTGFGYEQYF	TGTGCCAGCTCACCACCGACAGGTTTTGGCTACGAGCAGTACTTC
TRBV7-9	few	-	TRBJ2-1	CASSPRAELYNEQFF	TGTGCCAGCAGCCCACGAGCGGAGCTTTACAATGAGCAGTTCTTC
TRBV30	-	-	TRBJ1-1	CAWRRTMNTEAFF	TGTGCCTGGAGGAGAACAATGAACACTGAAGCTTTCTTT
TRBV9	-	-	TRBJ2-4	CASAPRAGNIQYF	TGTGCCAGCGCCCCCCGGGCGGGAAACATTCAGTACTTC
TRBV7-2	-	-	TRBJ2-1	CASSFGGANNEQFF	TGTGCCAGCAGCTTTGGGGGGGCTAACAATGAGCAGTTCTTC
TRBV4-1	-	-	TRBJ2-5	CASGPEWSPRETQYF	TGCGCCAGCGGCCCGGAGTGGTCCCCGAGAGAGACCCAGTACTTC
TRBV24-1	once	-	TRBJ2-1	CATSDSKLYSYNEQFF	TGTGCCACCAGTGACTCAAAATTATACTCCTACAATGAGCAGTTCTTC
TRBV20-1	-	TRBD2	TRBJ2-5	CSASPSGGYQETQYF	TGCAGTGCTAGTCCCAGCGGGGGGTACCAAGAGACCCAGTACTTC
TRBV19	few	-	TRBJ1-1	CASIERGMNTEAFF	TGTGCCAGTATTGAGCGTGGAATGAACACTGAAGCTTTCTTT
TRBV6-1	-	-	TRBJ1-2	CASSENSYGYTF	TGTGCCAGCAGTGAAAACAGCTATGGCTACACCTTC
TRBV6-4	-	TRBD2	TRBJ2-2	CASSVSGANTGELFF	TGTGCCAGCAGTGTTAGCGGGGCGAACACCGGGGAGCTGTTTTTT
TRBV11-2	-	-	TRBJ1-1	CASSLTDRYEAFF	TGTGCCAGCAGCCTAACGGACAGATATGAAGCTTTCTTT
TRBV6-6	-	-	TRBJ2-7	CASNLPGSYEQYF	TGTGCCAGCAACCTCCCCGGTTCCTACGAGCAGTACTTC
TRBV18	-	-	TRBJ2-3	CASSPPSTDTQYF	TGTGCCAGCTCACCACCAAGCACAGATACGCAGTATTTT
TRBV4-2	-	TRBD2	TRBJ2-7	CASSQGRHSGRREQYF	TGTGCCAGCAGCCAAGGAAGACATAGCGGGAGACGTGAGCAGTACTTC
TRBV10-2	-	-	TRBJ2-7	CASRDPLGTISYEQYF	TGCGCCAGCAGGGACCCTCTAGGGACAATCTCCTACGAGCAGTACTTC